This TCR beta chain emerged from a study of cytomegalovirus exposure and HLA in healthy donors. Study-wide results and limits: A later analysis found first-cohort TCR clusters tended to co-occur in the 90 to 150 validation repertoires. Researchers counted 180 or so TCR beta chains as cytomegalovirus-associated. In vitro checks showed that a few CMV-associated chains really do target CMV antigens.

As regards this clone: Its antigen is still unknown.

The CDR3 loop spans 15 amino acids. The germline gives CDR1 MNHNS, CDR2 SASEGT. Germline trimming cut 5 bases from V and 3 bases from J; bases unmatched to any gene: 6. Some clones are missing from TCRdb's copy, which holds only in-frame ones; the method was immunoSEQ multiplex PCR. Of over 150,000 clones listed, 75% to 90% were seen once; the top ten hold 2% to 2.5%. An approximately 130-subject validation cohort, separate from the 666-subject first cohort, supplied the donors. The rearrangement uses TRBV6-1 and TRBJ2-1, with 8 bases identical to TRBD1. The source material was PBMCs. This TCR was recovered from a woman between 18 and 29 years old in good health and CMV-seronegative. DNA for the CDR3: TGTGCCAGCAGTACCCTTACAGGGGGCTACAATGAGCAGTTCTTC. It translates to CASSTLTGGYNEQFF.